This T cell receptor (beta chain) was captured by sequencing in a study of cytomegalovirus exposure and HLA in healthy donors. Study-level background: Samples from HLA-typed donors yielded about 85 million unique TCRs in an early data release. Among the roughly 370 genotyped donors, around 81% were placed in the Caucasian-associated ancestry cluster.

PCR used 60 Vbeta primers and 13 Jbeta primers. Method: immunoSEQ multiplex PCR; TCRdb's copy keeps in-frame clones and lacks some. Its listing shows about 43,000 clones. Germline CDR1 reads SGHRS; CDR2 reads YFSETQ. CDR3 length equals 14 residues. The V and J ends lost 4 bases and 3 bases respectively, with 14 bases between them. The material sequenced was PBMCs. The TCR was taken from a woman aged 30 to 39 in good health and CMV-seronegative. The chain carries TRBV5-1 and TRBJ2-7, with a weak D call TRBD2 (6 bases). CDR3 in amino acids: CASSLTRGDYEQYF. The CDR3 nucleotides read TGCGCCAGCAGCCTGACTAGGGGAGACTACGAGCAGTACTTC.